This TCR beta chain was sequenced in a study of blood T cell repertoires in COVID-19. Whole-study context: PBMCs, B-cell-depleted T cells, or T cells were the source of the cDNA or gDNA that made up the material.

The method was immunoSEQ multiplex PCR; TCRdb's version includes in-frame clones alone and lacks a portion of them. The sample lists roughly 250,000 clones; approximately 79% were seen once. The CDR3 covers 15 residues. V trimming: 8 bases; J trimming: 4 bases; junction bases outside the gene matches: 10. From germline, CDR1 is MNHNS and CDR2 SASEGT. The chain is built from TRBV6-1 and TRBJ1-4; 7 nucleotides align to TRBD1. Source material: peripheral blood. The clonotype originates from a woman of 80 years or more with active or convalescent COVID-19. CDR3 nucleotides: TGTGCCAGCGCTAACGTGGGACAGAGTAATGAAAAACTGTTTTTT. Translating it yields CASANVGQSNEKLFF.